This T cell receptor (beta chain) is from a study of post-analysis software for immune sequencing data. Study background: The cohort encompassed relapsing-remitting, secondary progressive and progressive-relapsing multiple sclerosis disease courses.

Sequencing libraries made from TCR beta cDNA carried unique molecular identifiers. MiXCR was run by TCRdb on the PCR reads, yielding one entry per CDR3 protein. The repertoire holds hundreds of thousands of distinct CDR3 sequences, with 45% as singletons. V shed 1 base and J shed 0 bases, with 7 bases lying between them. The CDR3 runs to 14 residues. Germline V gene lookup returns CDR1 ENHRY and CDR2 SYGVKD. Many counts were recorded for this clonotype. The antigen is undetermined. General study points: Controls had lower frequencies than patients of a handful of TRBV segments, which included TRBV5-6, TRBV5-1 and TRBV20-1. Controls showed significantly higher normalized Chao1 diversity than did multiple sclerosis patients.

The receptor comes from a girl aged 10 to 17 with multiple sclerosis. The J gene is TRBJ2-7, the V gene TRBV10-3, with unresolved D. The sample was blood. In nucleotides, the CDR3 is TGTGCCATCAGTGAGTTCCAGGACTCCTACGAGCAGTACTTC. Its translation: CAISEFQDSYEQYF.